The 4 T cell receptor beta chains below were found in one sample sequenced in a study of OX40 agonist ivuxolimab in advanced cancers. Here immunoSEQ multiplex PCR was the method, and the copy in TCRdb shows in-frame clones only, minus some. The profile covers 85,000 to 95,000 clones, with nearly 90% appearing a single time and roughly 0.33% taken by the ten largest. Source: CD4+ or CD8+ T cells sorted from blood, taken in a trial of the OX40 agonist ivuxolimab. The receptors derive from an adult with an advanced solid tumor such as melanoma, head and neck, liver or kidney cancer.

The chain couples TRBV19 to TRBJ2-1; D is unresolved. The CDR3 consists of 17 residues. Trimming cost V 2 bases and J 2 bases, with 16 bases left between them. Germline lookup yields CDR1 LNHDA and CDR2 SQIVND (reference sequence). The CDR3 DNA sequence: TGTGCCAGTAGTATACTTGGAAATAGCTACACCTACAATGAGCAGTTCTTC. It encodes CASSILGNSYTYNEQFF.

The chain is built from TRBV29-1 and TRBJ2-7, with unresolved D. CDR1 SQVTM and CDR2 ANQGSEA come from the germline V gene. V dropped 5 bases and J dropped 1 base, with 6 bases sitting between them. CDR3 size: 11 residues. For the CDR3, the DNA is TGCAGCGTTCAGGAATCCTACGAGCAGTACTTC. It encodes CSVQESYEQYF.

The J gene is TRBJ2-1, the V gene TRBV19, with TRBD1 matching over 7 bases. Trimming at V came to 5 bases and at J to 6 bases, leaving 16 bases not matched to a gene. This CDR3 has 17 amino acids. Germline V gene sequence: CDR1 LNHDA, CDR2 SQIVND (reference sequence). CDR3: CASSPRGVKGASNEQFF. CDR3 nucleotide sequence: TGTGCCAGTAGTCCCCGCGGTGTAAAGGGGGCGAGCAATGAGCAGTTCTTC.

This chain connects TRBV7-3 to TRBJ2-1, with D perhaps being TRBD1 or TRBD2 (5 bases each). The germline gives CDR1 SGHTA, CDR2 FQGTGA. The V gene lost 5 bases and the J gene lost 2 bases, with 16 bases spanning the gap. This CDR3 has 16 amino acids. CDR3 nucleotides: TGTGCCAGCAGCCAATCGGGAAGGGGAACCTACAATGAGCAGTTCTTC. Protein sequence: CASSQSGRGTYNEQFF. The variable domain in full, completed from reference TRBV7-3 and TRBJ2-1, reads GAGVSQTPSNKVTEKGKYVELRCDPISGHTALYWYRQSLGQGPEFLIYFQGTGAADDSGLPNDRFFAVRPEGSVSTLKIQRTERGDSAVYLCASSQSGRGTYNEQFFGPGTRLTVL.